The next 24 T cell receptor beta chains were all read from a single sample in a study of blood T cell repertoires in COVID-19. Profiling relied on immunoSEQ multiplex PCR, and the TCRdb table lists in-frame clones only, not all of them. The sample lists some 90,000 clones, over 85% seen once, with more than 2% in the top ten. The sequenced material came from peripheral blood. These receptors all stem from a man aged 45-65 years with acute or convalescent COVID-19.

The chain employs TRBV4-1 and TRBJ1-2, with D perhaps matching TRBD1 (5 bases). Trimming cost V 1 base and J 5 bases, with 20 bases left between them. The CDR3 loop spans 17 amino acids. CDR1 MGHRA and CDR2 YSYEKL come from the germline V gene. DNA of the CDR3: TGCGCCAGCAGCCAAGGGGGGGTGAGGGATAAAGATTATGGCTACACCTTC. Translation: CASSQGGVRDKDYGYTF.

The chain is built from TRBV10-3 and TRBJ1-1; no clear D. Germline CDR1 and CDR2: ENHRY and SYGVKD. This CDR3 has 14 residues. V dropped 0 bases and J dropped 3 bases, with 8 bases sitting between them. The CDR3 DNA reads as TGTGCCATCAGTGAGTCAGAGTCTCACACTGAAGCTTTCTTT. Its protein product is CAISESESHTEAFF.

This rearrangement joins TRBV5-6 to TRBJ2-5, with D uncertain. The CDR3 extends over 15 amino acids. V lost 1 base, J lost 1 base, and 11 bases lay in between. Germline CDR1 is SGHDT and CDR2 is YYEEEE. The CDR3 is CASSLMMQAQETQYF. In nucleotides, the CDR3 is TGTGCCAGCAGCTTGATGATGCAGGCCCAAGAGACCCAGTACTTC.

The rearrangement uses TRBV7-8 and TRBJ1-4, with D tentatively TRBD1 (5 bases). This CDR3 has 15 amino acids. CDR1 and CDR2 from the germline V gene are SGHVS and FQNEAQ. The V end was cut by 5 bases, the J end by 0 bases, with 10 bases between. Here the CDR3 reads CASSLRQSTNEKLFF. The CDR3 bases are TGTGCCAGCAGCCTCAGACAGTCAACTAATGAAAAACTGTTTTTT.

The rearrangement uses TRBV18 and TRBJ2-5; 8 bases are shared with TRBD1. J gave up 3 bases and V 4 bases, and 4 bases lay outside the gene matches. The CDR3 is made up of 14 amino acids. From germline, CDR1 is KGHSH and CDR2 LQKENI. CDR3 bases: TGTGCCAGCTCACTAAACAGGGGGAAAGAGACCCAGTACTTC. This sequence encodes CASSLNRGKETQYF.

A word on this clone: The same CDR3 arises from other DNA sequences in this sample as well. The chain links TRBV6-5 to TRBJ2-7; D not resolved. The CDR3 totals 13 residues. Germline CDR1 MNHEY, CDR2 SVGAGI. Trimming shortened V by 5 bases and J by 1 base, and 9 bases separated the two germline ends. CDR3 protein: CASSRSGSYEQYF. In DNA, the CDR3 is TGTGCCAGCAGTCGCTCCGGGTCCTACGAGCAGTACTTC.

The rearrangement joins TRBV3-1 (or the pseudogene TRBV3-2) to TRBJ1-3; TRBD1 might be the D (6 bases). Between the trimmed V and J ends, which lost 4 bases and 1 base, there was a span of 11 bases. Germline CDR1 and CDR2: LGHDT and YNNKEL (reference sequence). The CDR3 is 15 amino acids. For the CDR3, the DNA is TGTGCCAGCAGCCGAGGCAGGGGATCTGGAAACACCATATATTTT. It translates to CASSRGRGSGNTIYF.

This chain uses TRBV5-1 with TRBJ2-2; D is unresolved. The CDR3 contains 16 residues. V lost 2 bases and J lost 1, with 12 bases in between. Germline V gene lookup returns CDR1 SGHRS and CDR2 YFSETQ. CDR3 sequence (DNA): TGCGCCAGCAGCTTAGACATAATCGTGAACACCGGGGAGCTGTTTTTT. Its translation: CASSLDIIVNTGELFF. Full variable domain (remainder filled in from reference TRBV5-1 and TRBJ2-2): KAGVTQTPRYLIKTRGQQVTLSCSPISGHRSVSWYQQTPGQGLQFLFEYFSETQRNKGNFPGRFSGRQFSNSRSEMNVSTLELGDSALYLCASSLDIIVNTGELFFGEGSRLTVL.

The chain is built from TRBV7-2 and TRBJ1-5, with 8 bases that match TRBD1. This CDR3 spans 15 amino acids. CDR1 is SGHTA and CDR2 is FQGNSA in the germline V gene. J was trimmed by 6 bases and V by 4 bases; bases with no gene match: 8. The CDR3, as DNA: TGTGCCAGCAGCTCCCAGGGGGCGCCGAGTCAGCCCCAGCATTTT. Its translation: CASSSQGAPSQPQHF.

This clone was recorded once. This sequence joins TRBV24-1 and TRBJ2-7; 9 bases are a match to TRBD1. Trimming cost V 8 bases and J 4 bases; bases outside gene matches: 11. From germline, CDR1 is KGHDR and CDR2 SFDVKD. The CDR3 spans 15 residues. The CDR3 DNA is TGTGCCACCACCCGCCGACAGGGGGGCCCTTACGAGCAGTACGTC. Residues: CATTRRQGGPYEQYV.

The chain carries TRBV6-1 and TRBJ1-6; 8 nucleotides agree with TRBD1. Germline lookup yields CDR1 MNHNS and CDR2 SASEGT. V gave up 3 bases and J gave up 10 bases; unmatched junction bases: 2. The CDR3 totals 13 residues. CDR3 in amino acids: CASSDDRGSPLHF. The CDR3 DNA sequence: TGTGCCAGCAGTGACGACAGGGGCTCACCCCTCCACTTT.

This clone was found once. The chain uses TRBV29-1 and TRBJ2-7; TRBD2 might be the D (5 bases). Germline CDR1 reads SQVTM; CDR2 reads ANQGSEA. The CDR3 is 13 residues long. Trimming removed 3 bases at V and 1 base at J, with 10 bases between. CDR3 sequence reads: CSVELSGSYEQYV. The CDR3 DNA sequence: TGCAGCGTTGAGTTGTCGGGGTCCTACGAGCAGTACGTC.

The chain couples TRBV20-1 to TRBJ1-1; 8 nucleotides line up with TRBD1. The germline V gene has CDR1 DFQATT and CDR2 SNEGSKA (reference sequence). J was trimmed by 12 bases and V by 6 bases; bases with no gene match: 6. This CDR3 spans 10 amino acids. The CDR3 bases are TGCAGTGCAGACGACAGGGGACCTTTCTTT. This codes for CSADDRGPFF.

This clone was seen a handful of times. The V call is TRBV28, the J call TRBJ2-5, with 8 bases aligning to TRBD2. Germline V CDR1 and CDR2: MDHEN, SYDVKM. The V gene end was trimmed by 2 bases and the J gene end by 2 bases; junction bases not matched to a gene: 7. The CDR3 is 16 amino acids. The CDR3 DNA sequence: TGTGCCAGCAGTTTAAGGCTAGCGGGCGCTCAAGAGACCCAGTACTTC. This gives the protein CASSLRLAGAQETQYF.

J is TRBJ1-2 and V is TRBV27; 7 nucleotides align to TRBD1. Looked up from germline, CDR1 is MNHEY and CDR2 is SMNVEV (reference sequence). The CDR3 is 16 residues long. The trim removed 1 base at V and 1 base at J, leaving 6 bases unmatched. This CDR3 reads CASSLFGQEDNYGYTF. The CDR3 bases are TGTGCCAGCAGTTTATTCGGACAGGAGGATAACTATGGCTACACCTTC.

For this clone: The sample carries other DNA sequences with the same CDR3. CDR3 residues: CASSRTGGEQYV. The CDR3 DNA is TGTGCCAGCAGTCGGACGGGGGGAGAGCAGTACGTC. The chain combines TRBV6-5 with TRBJ2-7; 7 bases are shared with TRBD2. The CDR3 sequence is 12 residues long. V dropped 5 bases and J dropped 7; count of bases not matched to a gene: 5. CDR1 is MNHEY and CDR2 is SVGAGI in the germline V gene.

CDR3 region: CASSFGGSGSYEQFF. CDR3 bases: TGTGCCAGCAGCTTTGGGGGTAGCGGGAGTTATGAGCAGTTCTTC. This chain links TRBV7-3 with TRBJ2-1; 9 nucleotides line up with TRBD2. The trim removed 3 bases at V and 8 bases at J, leaving 8 bases unmatched. The CDR3 consists of 15 residues. Looked up from germline, CDR1 is SGHTA and CDR2 is FQGTGA.

The V and J genes are TRBV6-1 and TRBJ2-2, with a possible D match to TRBD1 (7 bases). This CDR3 has 17 residues. CDR1 and CDR2 from the germline V gene are MNHNS and SASEGT. The V and J ends lost 2 bases and 2 bases respectively, with 15 bases between them. The CDR3 here is CASSERAGQINTGELFF. The DNA of the CDR3 is TGTGCCAGCAGTGAAAGGGCGGGACAGATTAACACCGGGGAGCTGTTTTTT.

This chain connects TRBV3-1 (or the pseudogene TRBV3-2) to TRBJ1-3, with a possible D match to TRBD1 (5 bases). Trimming shortened V by 9 bases and J by 0 bases, and 24 bases separated the two germline ends. The CDR3 extends over 18 amino acids. CDR1 is LGHDT and CDR2 is YNNKEL in the germline V gene (reference sequence). The CDR3 nucleotides are TGTGCCAGTTCACTAGACGCGGGACTCCTTACCTCTGGAAACACCATATATTTT. It encodes CASSLDAGLLTSGNTIYF.

This chain uses TRBV9 with TRBJ2-2, with 7 positions matching TRBD1. V lost 7 bases, J lost 6 bases, and 6 bases stayed unmatched. Germline values: CDR1 SGDLS, CDR2 YYNGEE. The CDR3 length is 13 residues. CDR3 loop: CASSDREPGELFF. Written as DNA, the CDR3 is TGTGCCAGCTCTGACAGGGAGCCCGGGGAGCTGTTTTTT.

The chain joins TRBV11-2 to TRBJ1-2; tentatively, D is TRBD1 (5 bases). Trimming removed 3 bases from V and 1 base from J, with 6 bases in between. Germline V gives CDR1 SGHAT, CDR2 FQNNGV. The CDR3 length is 13 residues. CDR3 amino acids: CASSLTDNYGYTF. The CDR3 nucleotides are TGTGCCAGCAGCTTGACAGATAACTATGGCTACACCTTC. The full variable domain, completed using reference TRBV11-2 and TRBJ1-2, is EAGVAQSPRYKIIEKRQSVAFWCNPISGHATLYWYQQILGQGPKLLIQFQNNGVVDDSQLPKDRFSAERLKGVDSTLKIQPAKLEDSAVYLCASSLTDNYGYTFGSGTRLTVV.

This chain uses TRBV6-2 or TRBV6-3 with TRBJ2-7; D call uncertain. Germline V lookup: CDR1 MNHEY, CDR2 SVGEGT. CDR3 length: 13 amino acids. V was trimmed by 5 bases and J by 3 bases, leaving 11 bases between them. In DNA, the CDR3 is TGTGCCAGCAGTGCCGGCGGCTACTACGAGCAGTACGTC. It is translated as CASSAGGYYEQYV.

The V gene is TRBV6-1, the J gene TRBJ2-1; D gene ambiguous. The CDR3 has 11 amino acids. Germline V CDR1 and CDR2: MNHNS, SASEGT. Trimming removed 2 bases from V and 8 bases from J, with 4 bases in between. The CDR3 region has the DNA TGTGCCAGCAGTGAATCCGATGAGCAGTTCTTC. As protein: CASSESDEQFF.

V is TRBV5-5 and J is TRBJ2-7; 8 bases are shared with TRBD1. The CDR3 is made up of 16 amino acids. Germline loops: CDR1 SGHKS, CDR2 YYEKEE (reference sequence). With 1 base clipped from V and 5 bases from J, the junction kept 11 bases outside the gene matches. The CDR3, as DNA: TGTGCCAGCAGCTTGACCCCGGACAGGGAACAGAACGAGCAGTACTTC. Its protein is CASSLTPDREQNEQYF.